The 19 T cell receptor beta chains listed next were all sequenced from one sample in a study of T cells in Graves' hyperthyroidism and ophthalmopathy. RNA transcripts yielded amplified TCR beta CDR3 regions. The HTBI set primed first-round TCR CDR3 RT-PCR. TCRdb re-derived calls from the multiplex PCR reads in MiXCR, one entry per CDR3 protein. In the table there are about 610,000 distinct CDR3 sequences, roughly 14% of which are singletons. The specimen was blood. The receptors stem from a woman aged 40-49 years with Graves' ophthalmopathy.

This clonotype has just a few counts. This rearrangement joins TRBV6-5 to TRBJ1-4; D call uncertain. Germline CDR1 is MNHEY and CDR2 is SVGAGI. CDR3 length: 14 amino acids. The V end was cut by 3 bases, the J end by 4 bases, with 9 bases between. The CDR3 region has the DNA TGTGCCAGCAGTTATAACACCAATAATGAAAAACTGTTTTTT. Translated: CASSYNTNNEKLFF.

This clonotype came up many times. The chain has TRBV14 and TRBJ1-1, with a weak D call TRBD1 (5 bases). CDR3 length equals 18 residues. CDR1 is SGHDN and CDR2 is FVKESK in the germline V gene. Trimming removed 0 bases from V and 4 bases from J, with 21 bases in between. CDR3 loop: CASSQEAVLGWRGTEAFF. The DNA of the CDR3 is TGTGCCAGCAGCCAAGAGGCAGTTCTTGGGTGGAGGGGCACTGAAGCTTTCTTT.

The CDR3 DNA is TGCGCCAGCAGCTTGTCGAGACAAAACACCGGGGAGCTGTTTTTT. This sequence encodes CASSLSRQNTGELFF. The rearrangement links TRBV5-1 to TRBJ2-2; unclear D gene. CDR3 size: 15 residues. Germline-derived CDR1 and CDR2 are SGHRS and YFSETQ. Trimming pared 1 base from V and 2 bases from J, leaving 9 bases between.

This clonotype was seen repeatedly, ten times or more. The CDR3 region has the DNA TGTGCCAGCAGTGCGACTAGCGGGGACCAAGAGACCCAGTACTTC. Residues: CASSATSGDQETQYF. The V gene is TRBV6-4, the J gene TRBJ2-5; 11 bases align to TRBD2. The germline CDR1 and CDR2 sequences are MRHNA and SNTAGT. V lost 4 bases to trimming and J lost 0 bases; unmatched junction nucleotides: 1. CDR3 length: 15 amino acids.

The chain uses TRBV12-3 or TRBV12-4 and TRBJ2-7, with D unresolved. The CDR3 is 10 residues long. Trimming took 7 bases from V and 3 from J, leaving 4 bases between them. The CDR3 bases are TGTGCCAGCAAAAGCTACGAGCAGTACTTC. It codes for CASKSYEQYF.

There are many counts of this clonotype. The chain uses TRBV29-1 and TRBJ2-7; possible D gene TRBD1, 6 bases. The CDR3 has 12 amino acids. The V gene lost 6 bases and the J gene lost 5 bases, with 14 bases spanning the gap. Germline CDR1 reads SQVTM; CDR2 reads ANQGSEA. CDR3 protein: CSVLGQNHEQYF. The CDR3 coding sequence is TGCAGCGTCTTGGGACAAAATCACGAGCAGTACTTC.

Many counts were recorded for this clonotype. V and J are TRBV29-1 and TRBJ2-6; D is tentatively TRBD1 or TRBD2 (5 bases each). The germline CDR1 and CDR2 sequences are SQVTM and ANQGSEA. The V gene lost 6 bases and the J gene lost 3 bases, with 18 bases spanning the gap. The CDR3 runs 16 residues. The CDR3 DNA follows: TGCAGCGTGACCGGGGCCCAACAACGTGGGGCCAACGTCCTGACTTTC. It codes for CSVTGAQQRGANVLTF.

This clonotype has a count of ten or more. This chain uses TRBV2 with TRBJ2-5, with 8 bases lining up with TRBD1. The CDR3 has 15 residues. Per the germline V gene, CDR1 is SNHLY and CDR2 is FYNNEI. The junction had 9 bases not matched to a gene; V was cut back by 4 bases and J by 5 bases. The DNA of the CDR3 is TGTGCCAGCAGTGGGGTTCAGGGGGCGTGGGAGACCCAGTACTTC. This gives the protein CASSGVQGAWETQYF.

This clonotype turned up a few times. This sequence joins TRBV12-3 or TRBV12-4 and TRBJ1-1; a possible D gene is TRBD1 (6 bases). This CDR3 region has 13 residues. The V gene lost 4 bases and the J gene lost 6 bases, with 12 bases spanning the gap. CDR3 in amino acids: CASSSKEGAEAFF. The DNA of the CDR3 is TGTGCCAGCAGTTCTAAAGAGGGGGCTGAAGCTTTCTTT.

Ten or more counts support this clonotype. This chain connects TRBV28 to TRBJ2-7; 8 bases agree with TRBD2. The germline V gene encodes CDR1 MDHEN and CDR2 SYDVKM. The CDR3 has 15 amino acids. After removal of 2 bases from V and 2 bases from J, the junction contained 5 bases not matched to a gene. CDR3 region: CASSLKRERTYEQYF. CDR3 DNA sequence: TGTGCCAGCAGTTTAAAGCGGGAGAGGACCTACGAGCAGTACTTC.

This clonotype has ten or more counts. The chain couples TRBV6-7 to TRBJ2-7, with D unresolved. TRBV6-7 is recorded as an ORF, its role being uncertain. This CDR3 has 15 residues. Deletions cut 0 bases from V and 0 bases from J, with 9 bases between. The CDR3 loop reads CASSYSSRPSYEQYF. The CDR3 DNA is TGTGCCAGCAGTTACTCGAGCAGGCCCTCCTACGAGCAGTACTTC.

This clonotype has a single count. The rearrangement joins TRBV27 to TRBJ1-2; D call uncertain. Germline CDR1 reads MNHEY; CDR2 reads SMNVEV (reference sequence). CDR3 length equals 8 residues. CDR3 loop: CAYYGYTF. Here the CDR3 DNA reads TGTGCTTACTATGGCTACACCTTC.

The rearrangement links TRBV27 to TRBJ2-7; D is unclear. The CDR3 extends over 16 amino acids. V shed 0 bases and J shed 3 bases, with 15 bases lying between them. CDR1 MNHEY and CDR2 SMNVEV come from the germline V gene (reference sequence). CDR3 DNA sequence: TGTGCCAGCAGTTTATCGTCAGGTGGGCCTCTCTACGAGCAGTACTTC. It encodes CASSLSSGGPLYEQYF.

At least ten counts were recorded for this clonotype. CDR3 DNA sequence: TGTGCCAGCAGTTTAGCGGGACGGGGGGAGACCCAGTACTTC. Amino acids: CASSLAGRGETQYF. The chain employs TRBV6-5 and TRBJ2-5; 8 positions agree with TRBD2. CDR3 length equals 14 residues. CDR1 MNHEY and CDR2 SVGAGI come from the germline V gene. Trimming at V came to 4 bases and at J to 5 bases, leaving 6 bases not matched to a gene.

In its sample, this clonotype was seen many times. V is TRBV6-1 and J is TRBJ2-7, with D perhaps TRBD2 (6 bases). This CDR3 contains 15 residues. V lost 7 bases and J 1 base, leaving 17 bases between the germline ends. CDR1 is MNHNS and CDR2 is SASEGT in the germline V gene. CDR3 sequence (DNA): TGTGCCAGCACCCACGGTTCTAGCGAGTCCTACGAGCAGTACTTC. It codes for CASTHGSSESYEQYF.

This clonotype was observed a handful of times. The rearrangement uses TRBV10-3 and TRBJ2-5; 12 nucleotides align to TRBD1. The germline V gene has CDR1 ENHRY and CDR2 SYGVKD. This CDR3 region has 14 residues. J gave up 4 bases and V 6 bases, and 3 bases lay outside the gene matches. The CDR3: CAIRGQGAGETQYF. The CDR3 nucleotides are TGTGCCATCAGGGGACAGGGGGCAGGAGAGACCCAGTACTTC.

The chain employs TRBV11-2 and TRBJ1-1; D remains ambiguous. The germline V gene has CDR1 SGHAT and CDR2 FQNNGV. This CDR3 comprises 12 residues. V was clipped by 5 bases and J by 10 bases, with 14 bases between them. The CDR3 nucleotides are TGTGCCAGCAGCCCAGAATACATGGCAGCTTTCTTT. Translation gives CASSPEYMAAFF.

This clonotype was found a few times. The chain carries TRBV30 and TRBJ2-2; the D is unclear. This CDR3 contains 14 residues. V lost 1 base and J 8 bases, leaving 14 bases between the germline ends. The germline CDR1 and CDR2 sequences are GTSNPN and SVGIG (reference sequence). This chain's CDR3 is CAWSAFGPLGELFF. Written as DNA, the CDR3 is TGTGCCTGGAGTGCTTTCGGGCCCTTGGGGGAGCTGTTTTTT. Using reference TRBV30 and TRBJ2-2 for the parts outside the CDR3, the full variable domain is SQTIHQWPATLVQPVGSPLSLECTVEGTSNPNLYWYRQAAGRGLQLLFYSVGIGQISSEVPQNLSASRPQDRQFILSSKKLLLSDSGFYLCAWSAFGPLGELFFGEGSRLTVL.

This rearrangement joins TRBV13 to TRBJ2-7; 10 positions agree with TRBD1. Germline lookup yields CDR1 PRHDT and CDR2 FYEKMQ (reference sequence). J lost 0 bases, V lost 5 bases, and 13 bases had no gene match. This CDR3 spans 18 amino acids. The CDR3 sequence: CASSLWGTGDPSSYEQYF. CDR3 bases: TGTGCCAGCAGCCTTTGGGGGACAGGGGACCCTTCCTCCTACGAGCAGTACTTC. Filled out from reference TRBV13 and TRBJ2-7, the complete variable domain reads AAGVIQSPRHLIKEKRETATLKCYPIPRHDTVYWYQQGPGQDPQFLISFYEKMQSDKGSIPDRFSAQQFSDYHSELNMSSLELGDSALYFCASSLWGTGDPSSYEQYFGPGTRLTVT.